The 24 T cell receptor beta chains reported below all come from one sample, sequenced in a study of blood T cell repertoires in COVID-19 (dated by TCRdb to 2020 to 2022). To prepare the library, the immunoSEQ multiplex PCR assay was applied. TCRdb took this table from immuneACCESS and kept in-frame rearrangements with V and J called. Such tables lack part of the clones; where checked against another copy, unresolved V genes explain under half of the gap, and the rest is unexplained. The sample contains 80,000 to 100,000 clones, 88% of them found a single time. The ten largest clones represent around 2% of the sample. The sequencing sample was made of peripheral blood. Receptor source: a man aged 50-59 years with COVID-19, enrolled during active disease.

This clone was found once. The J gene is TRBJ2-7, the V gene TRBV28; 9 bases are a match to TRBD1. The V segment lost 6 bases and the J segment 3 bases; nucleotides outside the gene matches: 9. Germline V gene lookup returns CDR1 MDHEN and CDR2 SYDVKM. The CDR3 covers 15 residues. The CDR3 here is CASSLGGTGHYEQYF. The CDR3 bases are TGTGCCAGCAGCCTAGGGGGGACAGGGCACTACGAGCAGTACTTC.

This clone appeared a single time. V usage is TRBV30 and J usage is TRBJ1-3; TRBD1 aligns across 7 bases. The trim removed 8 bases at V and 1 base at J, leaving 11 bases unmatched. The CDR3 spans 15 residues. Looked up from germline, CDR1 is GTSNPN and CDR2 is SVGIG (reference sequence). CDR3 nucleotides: TGTGCCGGATCCGGGACAGTAACGTCTGGAAACACCATATATTTT. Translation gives CAGSGTVTSGNTIYF.

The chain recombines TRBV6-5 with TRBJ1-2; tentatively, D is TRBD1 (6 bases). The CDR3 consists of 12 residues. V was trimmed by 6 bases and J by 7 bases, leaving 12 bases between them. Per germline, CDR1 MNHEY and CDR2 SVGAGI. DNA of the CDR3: TGTGCCAGCAGGGCAGGGGCGGGTGGCTACACCTTC. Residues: CASRAGAGGYTF.

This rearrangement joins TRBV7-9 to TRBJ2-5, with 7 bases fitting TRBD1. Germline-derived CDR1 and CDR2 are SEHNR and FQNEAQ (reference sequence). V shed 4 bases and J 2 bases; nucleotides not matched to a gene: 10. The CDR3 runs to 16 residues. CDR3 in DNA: TGTGCCAGCAGCTCCACCTACAGGGGCGGGCAAGAGACCCAGTACTTC. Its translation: CASSSTYRGGQETQYF.

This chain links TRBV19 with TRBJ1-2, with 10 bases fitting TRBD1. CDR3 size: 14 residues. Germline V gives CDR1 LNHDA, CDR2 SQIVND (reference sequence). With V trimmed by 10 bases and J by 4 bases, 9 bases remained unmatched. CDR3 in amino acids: CATKGQGEVYGYTF. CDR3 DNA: TGTGCCACCAAAGGACAGGGGGAGGTCTATGGCTACACCTTC.

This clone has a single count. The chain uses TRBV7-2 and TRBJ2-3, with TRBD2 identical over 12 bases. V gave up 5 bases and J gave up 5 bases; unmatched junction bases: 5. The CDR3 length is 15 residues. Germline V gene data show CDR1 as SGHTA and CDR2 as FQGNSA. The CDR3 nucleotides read TGTGCCAGCAGCCCTAGCGGGGGGGCAAGAGATACGCAGTATTTT. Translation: CASSPSGGARDTQYF.

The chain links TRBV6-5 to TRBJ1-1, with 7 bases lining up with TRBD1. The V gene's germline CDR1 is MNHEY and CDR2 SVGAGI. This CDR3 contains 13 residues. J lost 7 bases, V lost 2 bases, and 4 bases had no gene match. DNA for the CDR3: TGTGCCAGCAGTTACGACGGGACAGATGAAGCTTTCTTT. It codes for CASSYDGTDEAFF.

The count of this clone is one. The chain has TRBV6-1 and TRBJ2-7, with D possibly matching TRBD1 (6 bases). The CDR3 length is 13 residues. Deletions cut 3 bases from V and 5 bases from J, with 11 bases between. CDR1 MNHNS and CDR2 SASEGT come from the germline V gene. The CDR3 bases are TGTGCCAGCAGTGAGGACAGTTCTCACGAGCAGTACTTC. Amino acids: CASSEDSSHEQYF.

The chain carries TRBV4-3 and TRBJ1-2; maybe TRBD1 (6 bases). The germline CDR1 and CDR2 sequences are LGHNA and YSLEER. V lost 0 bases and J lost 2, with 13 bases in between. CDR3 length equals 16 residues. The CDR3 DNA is TGCGCCAGCAGCCAAGATACTGCGGGGGGCAACTATGGCTACACCTTC. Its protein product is CASSQDTAGGNYGYTF.

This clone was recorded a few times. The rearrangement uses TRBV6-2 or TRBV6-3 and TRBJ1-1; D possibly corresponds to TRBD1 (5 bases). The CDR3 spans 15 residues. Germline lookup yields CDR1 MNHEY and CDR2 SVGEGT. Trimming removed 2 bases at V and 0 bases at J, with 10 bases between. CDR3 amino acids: CASSYGGSMNTEAFF. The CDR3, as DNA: TGTGCCAGCAGTTACGGGGGGAGTATGAACACTGAAGCTTTCTTT.

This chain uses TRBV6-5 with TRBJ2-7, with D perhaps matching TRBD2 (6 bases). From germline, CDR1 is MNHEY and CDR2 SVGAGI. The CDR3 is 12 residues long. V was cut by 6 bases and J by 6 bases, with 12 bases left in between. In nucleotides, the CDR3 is TGTGCCAGCAGCCCCACGGGGGTCGAGCAGTACTTC. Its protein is CASSPTGVEQYF.

CDR3 protein: CASKATGTNYGYTF. CDR3 DNA: TGTGCCAGCAAGGCGACAGGGACGAACTATGGCTACACCTTC. The chain employs TRBV9 and TRBJ1-2; 7 positions match TRBD1. The CDR3 has 14 residues. CDR1 and CDR2 (germline): SGDLS, YYNGEE. With 6 bases clipped from V and 2 bases from J, the junction kept 7 bases outside the gene matches.

CDR3 sequence (DNA): TGTGCCAGCAGCCAAGGACAAAAACGCAATCAGCCCCAGCATTTT. It translates to CASSQGQKRNQPQHF. The chain employs TRBV3-1 (or the pseudogene TRBV3-2) and TRBJ1-5; D not resolved. Trimming cost V 1 base and J 2 bases, with 9 bases left between them. The CDR3 length is 15 residues. Looked up from germline, CDR1 is LGHDT and CDR2 is YNNKEL (reference sequence).

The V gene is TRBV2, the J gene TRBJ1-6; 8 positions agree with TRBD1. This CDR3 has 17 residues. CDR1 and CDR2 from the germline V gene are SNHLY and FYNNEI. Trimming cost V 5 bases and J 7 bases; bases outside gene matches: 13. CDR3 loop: CASSPSRTGTRNSPLHF. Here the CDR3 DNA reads TGTGCCAGCAGTCCTAGCCGGACAGGGACCAGAAATTCACCCCTCCACTTT.

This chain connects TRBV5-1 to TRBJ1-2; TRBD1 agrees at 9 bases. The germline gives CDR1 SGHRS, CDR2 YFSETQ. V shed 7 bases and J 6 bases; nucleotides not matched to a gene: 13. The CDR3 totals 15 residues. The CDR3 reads CASQAKPGQGHGYTF. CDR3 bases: TGCGCCAGCCAAGCTAAGCCGGGACAGGGTCATGGCTACACCTTC.

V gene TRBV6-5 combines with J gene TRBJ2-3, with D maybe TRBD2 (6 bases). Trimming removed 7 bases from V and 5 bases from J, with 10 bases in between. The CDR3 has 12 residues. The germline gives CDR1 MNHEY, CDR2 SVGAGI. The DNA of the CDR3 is TGTGCCAGCATCCTCGGGAGAGATACGCAGTATTTT. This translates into CASILGRDTQYF.

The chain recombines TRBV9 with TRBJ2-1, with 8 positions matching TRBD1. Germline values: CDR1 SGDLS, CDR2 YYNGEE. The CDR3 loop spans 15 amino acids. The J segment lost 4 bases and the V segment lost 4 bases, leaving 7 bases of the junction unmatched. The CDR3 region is CASSSEDRVYNEQFF. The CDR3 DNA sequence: TGTGCCAGCAGCTCCGAGGACAGGGTATACAATGAGCAGTTCTTC.

CDR3 residues: CASSSGQGRYNEQFF. The CDR3 DNA follows: TGTGCCAGCAGTAGCGGACAGGGGCGGTACAATGAGCAGTTCTTC. The V gene is TRBV28, the J gene TRBJ2-1; 9 positions match TRBD1. The J segment lost 4 bases and the V segment lost 5 bases, leaving 6 bases of the junction unmatched. CDR3 length: 15 residues. Germline CDR1 is MDHEN and CDR2 is SYDVKM.

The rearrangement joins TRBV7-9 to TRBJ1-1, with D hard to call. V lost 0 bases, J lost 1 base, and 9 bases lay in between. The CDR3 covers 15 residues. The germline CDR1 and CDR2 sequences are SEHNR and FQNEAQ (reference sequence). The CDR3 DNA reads TGTGCCAGCAGCTTAGCTGGGCCGCAGAACACTGAAGCTTTCTTT. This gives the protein CASSLAGPQNTEAFF.

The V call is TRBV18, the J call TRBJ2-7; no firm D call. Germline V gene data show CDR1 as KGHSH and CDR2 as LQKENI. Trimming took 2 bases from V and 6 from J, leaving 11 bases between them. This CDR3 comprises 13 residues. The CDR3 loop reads CASSPSVGREQYF. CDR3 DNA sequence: TGTGCCAGCTCACCATCAGTTGGTCGCGAGCAGTACTTC.

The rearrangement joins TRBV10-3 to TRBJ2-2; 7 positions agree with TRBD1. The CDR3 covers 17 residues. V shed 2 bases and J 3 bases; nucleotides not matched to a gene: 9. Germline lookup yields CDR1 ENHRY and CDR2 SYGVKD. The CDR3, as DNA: TGTGCCATCAGTGAGCCTGACAGGGCTGTCCACACCGGGGAGCTGTTTTTT. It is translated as CAISEPDRAVHTGELFF.

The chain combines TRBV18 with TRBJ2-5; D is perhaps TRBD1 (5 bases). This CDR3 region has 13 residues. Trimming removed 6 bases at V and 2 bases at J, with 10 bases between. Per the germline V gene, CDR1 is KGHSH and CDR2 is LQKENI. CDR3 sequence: CASSQRQQETQYF. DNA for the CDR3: TGTGCCAGCTCCCAAAGACAGCAAGAGACCCAGTACTTC.

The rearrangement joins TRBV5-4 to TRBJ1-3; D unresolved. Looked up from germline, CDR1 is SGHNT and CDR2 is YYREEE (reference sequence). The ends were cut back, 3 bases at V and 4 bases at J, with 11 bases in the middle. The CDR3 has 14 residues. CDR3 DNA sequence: TGTGCCAGCAGCTCCCCCACAATAGGAAACACCATATATTTT. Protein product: CASSSPTIGNTIYF.

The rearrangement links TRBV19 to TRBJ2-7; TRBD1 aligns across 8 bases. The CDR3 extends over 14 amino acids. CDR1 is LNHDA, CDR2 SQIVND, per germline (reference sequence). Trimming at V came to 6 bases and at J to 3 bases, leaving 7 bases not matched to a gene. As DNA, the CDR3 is TGTGCCAGTAGGGCCGGGACAGGAGTCTACGAGCAGTACTTC. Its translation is CASRAGTGVYEQYF.